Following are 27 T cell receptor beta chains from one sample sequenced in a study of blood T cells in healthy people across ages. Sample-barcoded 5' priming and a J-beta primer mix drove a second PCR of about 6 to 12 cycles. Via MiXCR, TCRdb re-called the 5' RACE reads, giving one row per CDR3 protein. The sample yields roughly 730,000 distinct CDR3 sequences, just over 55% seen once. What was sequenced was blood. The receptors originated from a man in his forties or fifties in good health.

This CDR3 is CASLPGQGTEAFF. Here the CDR3 DNA reads TGTGCCAGCTTACCGGGACAGGGCACTGAAGCTTTCTTT. J is TRBJ1-1 and V is TRBV18; 9 bases align to TRBD1. V lost 7 bases, J lost 4 bases, and 4 bases stayed unmatched. The CDR3 is 13 amino acids. CDR1 KGHSH and CDR2 LQKENI come from the germline V gene.

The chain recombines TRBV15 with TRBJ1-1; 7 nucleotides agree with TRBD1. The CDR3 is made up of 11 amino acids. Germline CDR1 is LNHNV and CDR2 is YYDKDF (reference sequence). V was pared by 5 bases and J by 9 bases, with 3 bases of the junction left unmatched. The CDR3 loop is CATSGTDQAFF. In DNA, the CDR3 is TGTGCCACCAGCGGGACAGACCAAGCTTTCTTT.

CDR3 protein: CASSLNSPSYGYTF. CDR3 sequence (DNA): TGTGCCAGCAGCTTAAACAGCCCAAGCTATGGCTACACCTTC. This rearrangement joins TRBV7-9 to TRBJ1-2; D unclear. Trimming left V 2 bases short and J 4 bases short, with 11 bases between. Germline CDR1 is SEHNR and CDR2 is FQNEAQ (reference sequence). This CDR3 comprises 14 residues.

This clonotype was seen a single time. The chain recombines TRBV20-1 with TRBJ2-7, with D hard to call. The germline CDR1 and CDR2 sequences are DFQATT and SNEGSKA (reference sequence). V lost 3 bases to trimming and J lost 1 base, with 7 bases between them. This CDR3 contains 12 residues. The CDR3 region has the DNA TGCAGTGCTAGTGCCAGTTCCTACGAGCAGTACTTC. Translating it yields CSASASSYEQYF.

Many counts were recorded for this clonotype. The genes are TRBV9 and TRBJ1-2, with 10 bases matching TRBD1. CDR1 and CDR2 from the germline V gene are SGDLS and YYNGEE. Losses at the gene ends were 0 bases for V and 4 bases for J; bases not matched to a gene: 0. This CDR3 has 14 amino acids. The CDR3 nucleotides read TGTGCCAGCAGCGTAGGGACAGGGGGCTATGGCTACACCTTC. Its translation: CASSVGTGGYGYTF.

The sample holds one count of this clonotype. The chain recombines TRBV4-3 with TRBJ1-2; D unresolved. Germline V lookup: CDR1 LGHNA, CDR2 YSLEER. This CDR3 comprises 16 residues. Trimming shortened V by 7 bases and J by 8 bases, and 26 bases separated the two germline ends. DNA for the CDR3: TGCGCCAGCAAAACGTGCCTTGGGGATGCGTTGGGAGGCTACACCTTC. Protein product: CASKTCLGDALGGYTF.

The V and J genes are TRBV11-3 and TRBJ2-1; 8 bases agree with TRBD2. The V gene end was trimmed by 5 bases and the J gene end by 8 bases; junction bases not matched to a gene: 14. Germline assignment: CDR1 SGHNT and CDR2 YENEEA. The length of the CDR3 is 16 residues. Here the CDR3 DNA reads TGTGCCAGCAGCCCCCAGGCGGTAGCGGGATTATATGAGCAGTTCTTC. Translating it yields CASSPQAVAGLYEQFF.

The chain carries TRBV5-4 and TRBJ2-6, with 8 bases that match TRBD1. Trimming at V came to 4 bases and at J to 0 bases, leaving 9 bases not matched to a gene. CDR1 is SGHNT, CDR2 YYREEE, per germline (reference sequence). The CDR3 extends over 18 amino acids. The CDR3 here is CASSLPTGAFSGANVLTF. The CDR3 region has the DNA TGTGCCAGCAGCCTTCCGACAGGGGCCTTCTCTGGGGCCAACGTCCTGACTTTC. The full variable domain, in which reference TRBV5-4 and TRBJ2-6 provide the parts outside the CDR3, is ETGVTQSPTHLIKTRGQQVTLRCSSQSGHNTVSWYQQALGQGPQFIFQYYREEENGRGNFPPRFSGLQFPNYSSELNVNALELDDSALYLCASSLPTGAFSGANVLTFGAGSRLTVL.

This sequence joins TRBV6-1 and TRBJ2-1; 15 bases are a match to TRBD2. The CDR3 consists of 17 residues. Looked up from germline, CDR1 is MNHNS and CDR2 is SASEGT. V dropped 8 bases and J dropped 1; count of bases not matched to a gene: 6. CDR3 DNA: TGTGCCAGCGGGGGACTAGCGGGAGGCGGGTCCTACAATGAGCAGTTCTTC. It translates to CASGGLAGGGSYNEQFF.

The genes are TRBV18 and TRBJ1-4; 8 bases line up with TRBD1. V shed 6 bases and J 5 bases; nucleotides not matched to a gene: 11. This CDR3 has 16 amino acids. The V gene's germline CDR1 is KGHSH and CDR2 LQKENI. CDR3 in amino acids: CASSMDIRTGNEKLFF. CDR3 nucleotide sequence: TGTGCCAGCTCGATGGACATACGGACAGGGAATGAAAAACTGTTTTTT.

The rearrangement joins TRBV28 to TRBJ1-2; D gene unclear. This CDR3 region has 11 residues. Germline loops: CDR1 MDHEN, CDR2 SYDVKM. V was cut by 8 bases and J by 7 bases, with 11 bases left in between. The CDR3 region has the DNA TGTGCCAGCTCCAGCTCGCTTGGCTACACCTTC. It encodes CASSSSLGYTF.

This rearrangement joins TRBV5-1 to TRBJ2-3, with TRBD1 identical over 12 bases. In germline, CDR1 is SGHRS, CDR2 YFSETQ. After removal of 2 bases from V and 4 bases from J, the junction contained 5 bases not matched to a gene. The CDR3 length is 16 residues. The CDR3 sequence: CASSFTGTGGSDTQYF. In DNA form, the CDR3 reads TGCGCCAGCAGCTTTACCGGGACAGGGGGCTCAGATACGCAGTATTTT.

The CDR3, as DNA: TGTGCCAGCAGGTTTTATGAAGAGACCCAGTACTTC. It encodes CASRFYEETQYF. The rearrangement joins TRBV12-3 or TRBV12-4 to TRBJ2-5; the D is unclear. V gave up 6 bases and J gave up 3 bases, with 8 bases separating them. The CDR3 consists of 12 residues.

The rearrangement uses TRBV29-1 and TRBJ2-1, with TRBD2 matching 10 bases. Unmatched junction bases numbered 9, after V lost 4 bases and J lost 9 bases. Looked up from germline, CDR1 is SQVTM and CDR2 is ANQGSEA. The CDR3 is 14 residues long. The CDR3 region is CSVVGLAGAIEQFF. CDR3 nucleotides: TGCAGCGTTGTAGGTCTAGCGGGAGCTATTGAGCAGTTCTTC.

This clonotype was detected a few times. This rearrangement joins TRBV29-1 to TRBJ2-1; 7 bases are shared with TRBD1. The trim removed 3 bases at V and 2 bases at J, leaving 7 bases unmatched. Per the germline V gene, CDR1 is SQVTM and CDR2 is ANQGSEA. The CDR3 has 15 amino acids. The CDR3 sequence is CSVDGQGVTYNEQFF. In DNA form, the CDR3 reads TGCAGCGTTGACGGGCAGGGGGTAACCTACAATGAGCAGTTCTTC.

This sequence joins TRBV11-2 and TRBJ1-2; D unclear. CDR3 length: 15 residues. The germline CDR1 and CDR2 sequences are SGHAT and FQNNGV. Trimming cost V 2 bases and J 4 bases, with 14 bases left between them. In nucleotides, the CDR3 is TGTGCCAGCAGCTTATTAGGCAGCGGAGTCTATGGCTACACCTTC. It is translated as CASSLLGSGVYGYTF.

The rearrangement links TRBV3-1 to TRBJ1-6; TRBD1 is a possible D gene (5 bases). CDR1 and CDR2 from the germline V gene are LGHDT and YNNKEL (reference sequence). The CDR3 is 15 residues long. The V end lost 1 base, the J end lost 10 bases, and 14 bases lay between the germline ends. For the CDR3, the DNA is TGTGCCAGCAGCCAAGGGGGCCCAGTCGACTCACCCCTCCACTTT. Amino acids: CASSQGGPVDSPLHF.

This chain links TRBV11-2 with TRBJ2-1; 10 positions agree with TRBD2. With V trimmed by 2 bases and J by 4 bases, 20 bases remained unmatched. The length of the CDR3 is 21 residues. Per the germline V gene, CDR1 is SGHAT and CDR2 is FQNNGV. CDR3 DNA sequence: TGTGCCAGCAGCTTAAATCGCGTCGGAGCGGGAGGGCCTGGGGCGTACAATGAGCAGTTCTTC. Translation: CASSLNRVGAGGPGAYNEQFF. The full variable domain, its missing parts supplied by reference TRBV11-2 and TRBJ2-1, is EAGVAQSPRYKIIEKRQSVAFWCNPISGHATLYWYQQILGQGPKLLIQFQNNGVVDDSQLPKDRFSAERLKGVDSTLKIQPAKLEDSAVYLCASSLNRVGAGGPGAYNEQFFGPGTRLTVL.

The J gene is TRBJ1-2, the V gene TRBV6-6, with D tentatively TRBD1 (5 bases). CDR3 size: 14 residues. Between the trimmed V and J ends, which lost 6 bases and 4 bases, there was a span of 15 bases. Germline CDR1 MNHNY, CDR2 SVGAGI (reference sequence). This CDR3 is CASSQDKIGYGYTF. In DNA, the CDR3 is TGTGCCAGCAGCCAGGACAAAATAGGCTATGGCTACACCTTC.

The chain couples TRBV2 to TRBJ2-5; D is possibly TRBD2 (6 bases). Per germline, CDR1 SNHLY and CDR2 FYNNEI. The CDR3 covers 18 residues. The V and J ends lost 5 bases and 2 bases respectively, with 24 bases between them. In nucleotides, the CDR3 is TGTGCCAGCAGTCTCCCTAGAAGGTCGGGAGTCGGGCAAGAGACCCAGTACTTC. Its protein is CASSLPRRSGVGQETQYF.

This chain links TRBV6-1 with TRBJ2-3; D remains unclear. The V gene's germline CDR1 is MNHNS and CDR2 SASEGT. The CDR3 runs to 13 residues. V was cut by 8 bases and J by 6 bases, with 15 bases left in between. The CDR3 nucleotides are TGTGCCAGCGATGCGTTTGGGCGGGATACGCAGTATTTT. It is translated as CASDAFGRDTQYF.

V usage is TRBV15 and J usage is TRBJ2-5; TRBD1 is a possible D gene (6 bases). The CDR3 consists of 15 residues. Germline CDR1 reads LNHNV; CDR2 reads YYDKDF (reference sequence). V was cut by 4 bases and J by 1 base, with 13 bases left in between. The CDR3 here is CATSKQGSVQETQYF. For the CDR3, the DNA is TGTGCCACCAGCAAACAGGGCTCCGTCCAAGAGACCCAGTACTTC. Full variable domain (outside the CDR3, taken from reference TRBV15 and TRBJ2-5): DAMVIQNPRYQVTQFGKPVTLSCSQTLNHNVMYWYQQKSSQAPKLLFHYYDKDFNNEADTPDNFQSRRPNTSFCFLDIRSPGLGDTAMYLCATSKQGSVQETQYFGPGTRLLVL.

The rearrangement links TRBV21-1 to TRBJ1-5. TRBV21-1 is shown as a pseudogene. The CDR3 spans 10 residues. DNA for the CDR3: TGTGCTGGCATAGGTTCGGCCCAGCATTTT. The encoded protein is CAGIGSAQHF.

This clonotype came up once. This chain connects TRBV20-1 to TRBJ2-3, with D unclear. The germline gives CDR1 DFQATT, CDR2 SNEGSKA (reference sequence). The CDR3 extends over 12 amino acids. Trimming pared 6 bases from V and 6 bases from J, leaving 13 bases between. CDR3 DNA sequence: TGCAGTGCCCCCCCTCTCACGGATACGCAGTATTTT. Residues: CSAPPLTDTQYF.

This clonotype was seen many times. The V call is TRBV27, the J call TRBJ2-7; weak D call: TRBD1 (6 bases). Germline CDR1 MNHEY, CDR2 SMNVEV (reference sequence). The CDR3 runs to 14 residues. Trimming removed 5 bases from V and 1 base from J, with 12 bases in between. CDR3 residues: CASSAYRESYEQYF. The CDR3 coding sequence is TGTGCCAGCAGTGCGTACAGGGAATCCTACGAGCAGTACTTC.

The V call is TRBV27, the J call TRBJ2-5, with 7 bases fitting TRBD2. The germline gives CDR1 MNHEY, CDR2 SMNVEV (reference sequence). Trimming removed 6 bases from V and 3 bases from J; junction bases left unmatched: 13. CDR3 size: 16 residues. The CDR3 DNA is TGTGCCAGCAGCGCAATAGGGGCTAGCGGAAAAGAGACCCAGTACTTC. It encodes CASSAIGASGKETQYF.

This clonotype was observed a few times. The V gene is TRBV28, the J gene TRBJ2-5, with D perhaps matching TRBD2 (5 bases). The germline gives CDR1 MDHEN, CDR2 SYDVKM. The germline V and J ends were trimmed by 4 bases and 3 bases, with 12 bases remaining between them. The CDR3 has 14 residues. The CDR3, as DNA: TGTGCCAGCAGTTGGAGGAGTTTGGAAGAGACCCAGTACTTC. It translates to CASSWRSLEETQYF.